This TCR beta chain was identified during a study of preoperative IRX-2 immunotherapy in early breast cancer. The CDR3 runs to 15 residues. Trimming left V 4 bases short and J 4 bases short, with 13 bases between. The germline V gene has CDR1 ENHRY and CDR2 SYGVKD. The protocol was immunoSEQ multiplex PCR, while the TCRdb copy is restricted to in-frame clones and leaves out a portion. Here the sample spans some 32,000 clones, around 83% being singletons. Specified treatment: preoperative locoregional IRX-2 cytokine immunotherapy. Patients received preoperative, locoregional IRX-2 cytokine immunotherapy in a phase Ib study.

This chain joins TRBV10-3 and TRBJ2-2; D not resolved. The sequencing used lymph node tissue, collected from a patient treated with IRX-2 immunotherapy. The TCR comes from a human donor with breast cancer. The CDR3 sequence: CAISVVRLGTGELFF. CDR3 coding DNA: TGTGCCATCAGTGTCGTTAGGTTGGGCACCGGGGAGCTGTTTTTT.